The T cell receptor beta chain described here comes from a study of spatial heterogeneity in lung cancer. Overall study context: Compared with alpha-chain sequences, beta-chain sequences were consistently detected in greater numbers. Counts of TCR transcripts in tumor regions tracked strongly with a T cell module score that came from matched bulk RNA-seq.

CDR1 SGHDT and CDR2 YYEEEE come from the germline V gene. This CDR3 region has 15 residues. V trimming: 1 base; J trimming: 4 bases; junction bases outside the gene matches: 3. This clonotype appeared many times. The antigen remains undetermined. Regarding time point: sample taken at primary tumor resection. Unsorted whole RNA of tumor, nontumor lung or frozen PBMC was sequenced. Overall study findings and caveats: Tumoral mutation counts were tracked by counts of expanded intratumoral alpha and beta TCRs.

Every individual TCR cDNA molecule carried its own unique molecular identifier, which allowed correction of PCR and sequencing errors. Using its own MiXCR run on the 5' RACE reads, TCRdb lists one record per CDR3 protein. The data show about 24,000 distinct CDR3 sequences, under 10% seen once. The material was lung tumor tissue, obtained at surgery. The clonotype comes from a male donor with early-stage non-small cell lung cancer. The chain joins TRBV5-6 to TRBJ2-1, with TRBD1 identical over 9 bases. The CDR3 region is CASSLSGTGYNEQFF. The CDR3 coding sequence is TGTGCCAGCAGCTTGTCCGGGACAGGGTACAATGAGCAGTTCTTC.